The clone carrying this T cell receptor (beta chain) was counted a few times. Its antigen remains unknown. This sample is drawn from a study of cytomegalovirus exposure and HLA in healthy donors. Study results and limitations: Some V segments, including TRBV6-2 and TRBV6-3, were excluded as indistinguishable. Later on, analysis showed that most CMV-associated TCR beta chains appeared to be HLA-restricted. Cytomegalovirus-associated TCR beta chains were listed, numbering 150 to 200.

PCR amplification relied on 60 Vbeta primers (plus 13 Jbeta primers). This table comes from immunoSEQ multiplex PCR, and its TCRdb copy is limited to in-frame clones, with some not included. The table records around 130,000 clones, around 86% of them present only once. V lost 9 bases and J 2 bases, leaving 21 bases between the germline ends. CDR3 length equals 16 residues. The germline CDR1 and CDR2 sequences are SGHDT and YYEEEE. J is TRBJ1-3 and V is TRBV5-6; no clear D. This TCR derives from a woman aged 40-49 years in good health and CMV-seronegative. Sequencing input: PBMCs. The CDR3 loop reads CATSTEGGPPGNTIYF. The CDR3 bases are TGTGCCACCTCAACGGAAGGAGGGCCCCCTGGAAACACCATATATTTT.